The 23 T cell receptor beta chains presented below share a single source sample, sequenced in a study of blood T cell repertoires in COVID-19 (dated by TCRdb to the early 2020s). The method was the immunoSEQ multiplex PCR assay. In TCRdb, the immuneACCESS table is reduced to in-frame sequences with V and J assigned. These tables do not hold every clone; where another copy was compared, an unresolved V gene accounts for under half, and the others remain unexplained. This sample comprises approximately 260,000 clones, about four fifths of them detected only once. The ten largest clones capture around 9.9% of the sample. The material sequenced was peripheral blood. The receptors originated from a woman at least 80 years old with acute or convalescent COVID-19.

This chain joins TRBV6-6 and TRBJ2-7; possibly TRBD2 for D (5 bases). Trimming stripped 7 bases from V and 0 bases from J, with 16 bases between. Per germline, CDR1 MNHNY and CDR2 SVGAGI (reference sequence). The CDR3 runs 15 residues. The CDR3 is CASTSGLSPSYEQYF. The CDR3 nucleotides read TGTGCCAGCACCTCTGGACTCTCCCCCTCCTACGAGCAGTACTTC.

The chain combines TRBV5-3 with TRBJ2-2, with D perhaps matching TRBD2 (5 bases). TRBV5-3 is an open reading frame whose function is uncertain. The V and J ends lost 0 bases and 6 bases respectively, with 12 bases between them. The CDR3 is 15 amino acids. The CDR3 DNA is TGTGCCAGAAGCTTGGTAGTGAGGGAACCCGGGGAGCTGTTTTTT. It codes for CARSLVVREPGELFF.

A single count supports this clone. J is TRBJ2-7 and V is TRBV9, with TRBD1 as a possible D gene (7 bases). The CDR3 contains 14 residues. Germline loops: CDR1 SGDLS, CDR2 YYNGEE. V shed 2 bases and J shed 7 bases, with 16 bases lying between them. The CDR3 loop is CASSVNNRGGEQYF. Written as DNA, the CDR3 is TGTGCCAGCAGCGTCAACAACAGGGGAGGTGAGCAGTACTTC.

This clone was picked up many times. The genes are TRBV3-1 (or the pseudogene TRBV3-2) and TRBJ1-2; D possibly corresponds to TRBD1 (6 bases). CDR3 length: 16 residues. The V end was cut by 2 bases, the J end by 4 bases, with 17 bases between. The germline V gene encodes CDR1 LGHDT and CDR2 YNNKEL (reference sequence). CDR3 bases: TGTGCCAGCAGCCAACCCCACCCCGTGGACAGCTATGGCTACACCTTC. As protein: CASSQPHPVDSYGYTF.

The chain is built from TRBV7-3 and TRBJ1-1; 8 positions match TRBD1. The CDR3 runs to 14 residues. Losses at the gene ends were 5 bases for V and 0 bases for J; bases not matched to a gene: 2. Germline loops: CDR1 SGHTA, CDR2 FQGTGA. CDR3 DNA: TGTGCCAGCAGCCTGACAGGGGTGAACACTGAAGCTTTCTTT. This encodes CASSLTGVNTEAFF.

The chain joins TRBV9 to TRBJ2-7; D is unclear. CDR1 is SGDLS, CDR2 YYNGEE, per germline. V was clipped by 0 bases and J by 0 bases, with 4 bases between them. This CDR3 region has 13 residues. The CDR3 loop reads CASSVASSYEQYF. CDR3 sequence (DNA): TGTGCCAGCAGCGTAGCCAGCTCCTACGAGCAGTACTTC.

J is TRBJ2-7 and V is TRBV5-8; 10 bases match TRBD1. The V gene's germline CDR1 is SGHTS and CDR2 YDEGEE. J lost 6 bases, V lost 0 bases, and 3 bases had no gene match. The CDR3 loop spans 14 amino acids. In DNA, the CDR3 is TGTGCCAGCAGCTTGGCGGGACAGGGGACCGAGCAGTACTTC. Its translation: CASSLAGQGTEQYF.

The chain joins TRBV20-1 to TRBJ1-6; D call uncertain. With 3 bases removed from V and 0 bases from J, the gap between germline ends came to 12 bases. Germline-derived CDR1 and CDR2 are DFQATT and SNEGSKA (reference sequence). The length of the CDR3 is 16 residues. This CDR3 is CSASTGSSSYNSPLHF. The CDR3 DNA sequence: TGCAGTGCTAGTACCGGATCTAGCTCCTATAATTCACCCCTCCACTTT.

This chain connects TRBV5-6 to TRBJ1-1; possible D gene TRBD1, 6 bases. The CDR3 extends over 15 amino acids. V dropped 3 bases and J dropped 4 bases, with 16 bases sitting between them. CDR1 and CDR2 (germline): SGHDT, YYEEEE. The CDR3 is CASSSDRSGGTEAFF. The CDR3 nucleotides are TGTGCCAGCAGCTCAGACAGGTCCGGCGGCACTGAAGCTTTCTTT.

The chain is built from TRBV4-1 and TRBJ2-2, with TRBD2 matching 7 bases. Germline loops: CDR1 MGHRA, CDR2 YSYEKL. J gave up 3 bases and V 1 base, and 8 bases lay outside the gene matches. The CDR3 runs to 17 residues. The CDR3 coding sequence is TGCGCCAGCAGCCAAGGAGATGGAGCGGGGTACACCGGGGAGCTGTTTTTT. Translated, it gives CASSQGDGAGYTGELFF.

The sample holds a few counts of this clone. The CDR3 DNA is TGTGCCAGCAGCCCGACAGGGGGCAGATCACCCCTCCACTTT. This encodes CASSPTGGRSPLHF. The rearrangement links TRBV14 to TRBJ1-6; TRBD1 aligns across 10 bases. The CDR3 is 14 amino acids. Per the germline V gene, CDR1 is SGHDN and CDR2 is FVKESK. V trimming: 4 bases; J trimming: 10 bases; junction bases outside the gene matches: 4.

The chain links TRBV29-1 to TRBJ1-3; tentative D call: TRBD1 (5 bases). CDR3 length: 16 residues. Trimming left V 2 bases short and J 3 bases short, with 17 bases between. CDR1 SQVTM and CDR2 ANQGSEA come from the germline V gene. CDR3 in DNA: TGCAGCGTTGAATCTTCACAGACAGAAGATGGAAACACCATATATTTT. Translated, it gives CSVESSQTEDGNTIYF.

The chain uses TRBV6-5 and TRBJ1-2; D is unresolved. V lost 0 bases, J lost 3 bases, and 5 bases lay in between. CDR3 length: 13 amino acids. Germline loops: CDR1 MNHEY, CDR2 SVGAGI. The CDR3 loop is CASSYSGDYGYTF. Here the CDR3 DNA reads TGTGCCAGCAGTTACTCCGGGGACTATGGCTACACCTTC.

The J gene is TRBJ1-5, the V gene TRBV19; D might be TRBD1 (6 bases). The V end was cut by 10 bases, the J end by 4 bases, with 17 bases between. The CDR3 runs 14 residues. Germline loops: CDR1 LNHDA, CDR2 SQIVND (reference sequence). In DNA form, the CDR3 reads TGTGCCACCCAGCAGGGGTCATTTAATCAGCCCCAGCATTTT. Protein sequence: CATQQGSFNQPQHF.

This clone appeared a single time. J is TRBJ2-3 and V is TRBV19; perhaps TRBD2 as D (6 bases). The CDR3 is 16 residues long. Germline CDR1 is LNHDA and CDR2 is SQIVND (reference sequence). V was shortened by 4 bases and J by 2 bases, with 16 bases between the two germline ends. Here the CDR3 DNA reads TGTGCCAGTAGTAACCCCGGGACTGGACTCACAGATACGCAGTATTTT. The encoded protein is CASSNPGTGLTDTQYF.

This rearrangement joins TRBV5-4 to TRBJ2-1; 7 bases map to TRBD2. CDR3 length equals 13 residues. Germline CDR1 SGHNT, CDR2 YYREEE (reference sequence). The trim removed 3 bases at V and 7 bases at J, leaving 4 bases unmatched. Written as DNA, the CDR3 is TGTGCCAGCAGCTCCGTGGGGGGGAATGAGCAGTTCTTC. This sequence encodes CASSSVGGNEQFF.

The rearrangement links TRBV2 to TRBJ1-5, with D tentatively TRBD1 (5 bases). With 2 bases removed from V and 3 bases from J, the gap between germline ends came to 14 bases. Germline V gene data show CDR1 as SNHLY and CDR2 as FYNNEI. This CDR3 is 16 amino acids long. The CDR3, as DNA: TGTGCCAGCAGTGAAATTGGACGCAGGGACAATCAGCCCCAGCATTTT. Its translation: CASSEIGRRDNQPQHF.

This chain links TRBV5-7 with TRBJ2-3; TRBD1 aligns across 12 bases. TRBV5-7 is labeled an ORF, and its function is uncertain. V lost 4 bases, J lost 0 bases, and 9 bases stayed unmatched. This CDR3 is built from 18 residues. CDR3 sequence: CASSRRDRGPLSTDTQYF. CDR3 bases: TGTGCCAGCAGCCGCCGGGACAGGGGGCCCCTTAGCACAGATACGCAGTATTTT.

To note about this clone: The identical CDR3 is also encoded by other nucleotide sequences in the sample. The chain has TRBV2 and TRBJ1-1; 7 positions match TRBD1. V was pared by 5 bases and J by 1 base, with 4 bases of the junction left unmatched. The CDR3 contains 14 residues. CDR1 is SNHLY and CDR2 is FYNNEI in the germline V gene. CDR3 DNA: TGTGCCAGCAGTCCACAGGGGTCGAACACTGAAGCTTTCTTT. This translates into CASSPQGSNTEAFF.

V usage is TRBV2 and J usage is TRBJ1-1, with a tentative D call TRBD1 (6 bases). This CDR3 has 14 amino acids. V dropped 6 bases and J dropped 1 base, with 12 bases sitting between them. Germline V gives CDR1 SNHLY, CDR2 FYNNEI. The CDR3 sequence is CASRGGPSNTEAFF. The CDR3 nucleotides read TGTGCCAGCAGGGGGGGGCCATCGAACACTGAAGCTTTCTTT.

The chain couples TRBV5-1 to TRBJ2-3, with TRBD2 matching 13 bases. This CDR3 has 17 residues. The V segment lost 4 bases and the J segment 2 bases; nucleotides outside the gene matches: 7. Germline V gene sequence: CDR1 SGHRS, CDR2 YFSETQ. CDR3 nucleotide sequence: TGCGCCAGCAGCCTGGGGGGACTAGCGGGGTTCACAGATACGCAGTATTTT. Translating gives CASSLGGLAGFTDTQYF.

This clone has a handful of counts. The chain carries TRBV3-1 (or the pseudogene TRBV3-2) and TRBJ1-6, with unresolved D. Trimming removed 1 base at V and 7 bases at J, with 11 bases between. The CDR3 loop spans 15 amino acids. The germline CDR1 and CDR2 sequences are LGHDT and YNNKEL (reference sequence). Here the CDR3 DNA reads TGTGCCAGCAGCCAAGCGGAGGGCGGGAATTCACCCCTCCACTTT. Its translation is CASSQAEGGNSPLHF.

CDR3: CAWNRGKPYEQYF. CDR3 DNA: TGTGCCTGGAACAGGGGCAAACCCTACGAGCAGTACTTC. The rearrangement joins TRBV30 to TRBJ2-7, with TRBD1 matching 7 bases. The CDR3 contains 13 residues. Germline lookup yields CDR1 GTSNPN and CDR2 SVGIG (reference sequence). Unmatched junction bases numbered 5, after V lost 4 bases and J lost 2 bases.